The sequence of this T cell receptor (beta chain) was determined in a study of T cells in narcolepsy. Across the study: Patients with NT1 or NT2 and healthy control donors were enrolled.

As to this clone: Its antigen is unidentified.

This table comes from immunoSEQ multiplex PCR, and its TCRdb copy is limited to in-frame clones, with some not included. The sample consists of 9,500 to 14,000 clones, approximately 94% of them appearing once. General observations from the study: Blood of same and different patients, but not healthy controls, reportedly held recurring autoreactive clonotypes. Some memory CD4+ repertoires had no autoreactive clone sequences. Comparing one patient's CSF and blood CD4+ clonotypes highlighted HCRT- and TRIB2-specific autoreactive clonotypes.

The germline V and J ends were trimmed by 6 bases and 0 bases, with 8 bases remaining between them. The length of the CDR3 is 13 residues. Germline CDR1 is SNHLY and CDR2 is FYNNEI. The chain carries TRBV2 and TRBJ1-1; D might be TRBD1 (5 bases). This clonotype originated in a human donor with narcolepsy. Sequencing used CD45RA- memory CD4+ T cells from PBMCs. The CDR3: CASRGGLNTEAFF. The CDR3 DNA is TGTGCCAGCAGGGGGGGTTTGAACACTGAAGCTTTCTTT.